Listed below are T cell receptor beta chains from one sample, sequenced in a study of T cells in Graves' hyperthyroidism and ophthalmopathy. TCRdb processed the multiplex PCR reads anew with MiXCR; each CDR3 protein has one entry. The sample comprises a few hundred thousand distinct CDR3 sequences, more than 14% of which are singletons, and 10% to 15% rests with the top ten. Sequencing was carried out using blood. Source of these receptors: a middle-aged woman with Graves' hyperthyroidism that later progressed to Graves' ophthalmopathy. Both conserved end residues are part of each CDR3. D genes are given only for firm matches. Rows give clone size only sometimes, using once, few, many, or a class for an expanded clone.

J	D	size	V	CDR3	DNA
TRBJ2-1	NA	many	TRBV11-2	CASSTNRDRREQFF	TGTGCCAGCAGTACCAACAGGGACCGGCGGGAGCAGTTCTTC
TRBJ2-7	NA	few	TRBV7-9	CASSFIGNADEQYF	TGTGCCAGCAGCTTCATAGGGAATGCCGACGAGCAGTACTTC
TRBJ2-1	NA	many	TRBV20-1	CSAREGDFYNEQFF	TGCAGTGCTAGAGAGGGGGACTTTTACAATGAGCAGTTCTTC
TRBJ1-1	NA	many	TRBV18	CASSPGQGMAFF	TGTGCCAGCTCACCGGGTCAGGGAATGGCTTTCTTT
TRBJ2-2	NA	many	TRBV28	CASNTGGKEAGELFF	TGTGCCAGCAACACGGGCGGGAAGGAGGCCGGGGAGCTGTTTTTT
TRBJ2-7	TRBD2	NA	TRBV14	CASSPRAGGPYEQYF	TGTGCCAGCAGCCCACGAGCGGGAGGTCCCTACGAGCAGTACTTC
TRBJ2-1	TRBD2	many	TRBV2	CASTWREGYNEQFF	TGTGCCAGCACATGGCGGGAGGGCTACAATGAGCAGTTCTTC
TRBJ2-2	NA	NA	TRBV18	CASSPKRFAGELFF	TGTGCCAGCTCACCTAAAAGATTCGCCGGGGAGCTGTTTTTT
TRBJ2-1	NA	many	TRBV6-1	CASTGGIHRGPPGQFF	TGTGCCAGCACCGGGGGAATACACAGGGGCCCCCCGGGGCAGTTCTTC
TRBJ2-7	NA	many	TRBV18	CASSPRQAYEQYF	TGTGCCAGCTCACCACGACAGGCCTACGAGCAGTACTTC
TRBJ2-3	TRBD2	NA	TRBV7-8	CASSLNWIPGLTSKTYSSTDTQYF	TGTGCCAGCAGCTTAAATTGGATCCCTGGGTTGACTAGCAAAACTTATTCTAGCACAGATACGCAGTATTTT
TRBJ2-7	NA	many	TRBV10-2	CASSELMEGEQYF	TGCGCCAGCAGTGAGTTAATGGAAGGCGAGCAGTACTTC
TRBJ2-7	NA	many	TRBV28	CASSLPGRVSYEQYF	TGTGCCAGCAGTTTGCCCGGGAGAGTATCCTACGAGCAGTACTTC
TRBJ2-2	TRBD2	many	TRBV19	CASSIDGGLAPGELFF	TGTGCCAGTAGTATAGATGGAGGACTAGCGCCCGGGGAGCTGTTTTTT
TRBJ2-2	NA	many	TRBV11-2	CASSSIATGQINTGELFF	TGTGCCAGCAGCTCCATCGCTACCGGACAGATTAACACCGGGGAGCTGTTTTTT
TRBJ2-4	NA	NA	TRBV13	CASSSVLGRAKNIQYF	TGTGCCAGCAGCTCAGTCCTTGGACGAGCCAAAAACATTCAGTACTTC
TRBJ1-6	NA	many	TRBV7-2	CASSLKILVGYNSPLHF	TGTGCCAGCAGCTTAAAGATCTTGGTTGGGTATAATTCACCCCTCCACTTT
TRBJ2-7	TRBD1	many	TRBV6-1	CASSTLGTGTSYEQYF	TGTGCCAGCAGTACTCTCGGGACAGGGACCTCCTACGAGCAGTACTTC
TRBJ2-7	TRBD2	many	TRBV27	CASSDLSGRASYEQYF	TGTGCCAGCAGTGATTTAAGCGGGAGGGCCTCCTACGAGCAGTACTTC
TRBJ2-3	NA	many	TRBV7-9	CASSPMGPQTDTQYF	TGTGCCAGCAGCCCAATGGGACCCCAAACAGATACGCAGTATTTT
TRBJ2-1	TRBD2	many	TRBV12-3/TRBV12-4	CASSLGTSGRGHNEQFF	TGTGCCAGCAGTTTAGGGACTAGCGGGAGGGGCCACAATGAGCAGTTCTTC
TRBJ2-1	NA	many	TRBV4-1	CASSQVPASSYNEQFF	TGCGCCAGCAGCCAAGTTCCAGCCAGCTCCTACAATGAGCAGTTCTTC
TRBJ1-1	NA	few	TRBV11-2	CASSLYRVIAEAFF	TGTGCCAGCAGTTTGTACAGGGTGATCGCTGAAGCTTTCTTT
TRBJ2-2	TRBD1	NA	TRBV6-1	CASTKKGKQGTDTGELFF	TGTGCCAGCACCAAGAAGGGGAAACAGGGGACCGACACCGGGGAGCTGTTTTTT
TRBJ2-7	NA	many	TRBV30	CAWSVQGYEQYF	TGTGCCTGGAGTGTACAAGGATACGAGCAGTACTTC
TRBJ1-5	NA	many	TRBV12-5	CASGFPNRAPNSPGSNQPQHF	TGTGCTAGTGGTTTTCCGAACAGGGCCCCAAACTCTCCGGGTAGCAATCAGCCCCAGCATTTT
TRBJ2-1	NA	few	TRBV15	CATSRNSAVGGYEQFF	TGTGCCACCAGCAGAAATTCCGCAGTTGGGGGCTATGAGCAGTTCTTC
TRBJ2-1	NA	few	TRBV20-1	CSGGGTPSRPHSYNEQFF	TGCAGTGGAGGCGGGACCCCTTCCCGCCCCCACTCCTACAATGAGCAGTTCTTC
TRBJ1-5	TRBD1	many	TRBV19	CASSIRDRGNQPQHF	TGTGCCAGTAGTATCCGGGACAGGGGAAATCAGCCCCAGCATTTT
TRBJ1-5	NA	NA	TRBV20-1	CSAPKVGESNQAQHF	TGCAGTGCTCCTAAAGTCGGGGAGAGCAATCAGGCGCAGCATTTT
TRBJ2-7	NA	NA	TRBV5-6	CASNSRLSYEQYF	TGTGCCAGCAACTCAAGGCTTTCCTACGAGCAGTACTTC
TRBJ2-5	TRBD2	many	TRBV7-8	CASSWRPGTSEKEAQYF	TGTGCCAGCAGCTGGCGTCCTGGGACTAGCGAGAAAGAGGCCCAGTACTTC
TRBJ1-6	NA	many	TRBV25-1	CASRARRGGNSPLHF	TGTGCCAGCCGGGCTCGAAGGGGCGGAAATTCACCCCTCCACTTT
TRBJ1-2	TRBD1	many	TRBV7-9	CASSSIRAISQGAGYTF	TGTGCCAGCAGCTCAATCCGGGCCATCTCTCAGGGGGCTGGCTACACCTTC
TRBJ1-4	TRBD1	NA	TRBV5-1	CASSLGTGREKLFF	TGCGCCAGCAGCCTGGGGACAGGGCGTGAAAAACTGTTTTTT
TRBJ2-6	TRBD2	few	TRBV6-1	CASSSSGRNAGANVLTF	TGTGCCAGCAGCTCTAGCGGGAGAAACGCTGGGGCCAACGTCCTGACTTTC
TRBJ2-3	TRBD2	many	TRBV20-1	CSARSSGRTDTQYF	TGCAGTGCTAGATCTAGCGGACGCACAGATACGCAGTATTTT
TRBJ2-3	TRBD1	few	TRBV5-1	CASSFGTGGFTSGVFSGDTQYF	TGCGCCAGCAGCTTCGGGACAGGGGGTTTTACTAGCGGAGTTTTTTCGGGAGATACGCAGTATTTT
TRBJ2-3	NA	many	TRBV7-2	CASSLAFGDTQYF	TGTGCCAGCAGCTTAGCGTTTGGAGATACGCAGTATTTT
TRBJ2-7	NA	many	TRBV3-1	CASRKDSSYEQYF	TGTGCCAGCAGGAAGGACAGTTCCTACGAGCAGTACTTC
TRBJ1-1	TRBD1	many	TRBV5-1	CASSLGQGYTEAFF	TGCGCCAGCAGCTTGGGACAGGGGTACACTGAAGCTTTCTTT
TRBJ2-1	TRBD1	many	TRBV7-9	CASSLGQGPYNEQFF	TGTGCCAGCAGCTTGGGACAGGGTCCTTACAATGAGCAGTTCTTC
TRBJ2-7	NA	many	TRBV6-1	CASRSMEKQYF	TGTGCCAGCAGATCGATGGAAAAGCAGTACTTC
TRBJ2-1	NA	many	TRBV7-9	CASDGGRTWYNEQFF	TGTGCCAGCGACGGGGGGCGGACCTGGTACAATGAGCAGTTCTTC
TRBJ2-5	NA	few	TRBV28	CASSTQTEFRNF	TGTGCCAGCAGTACCCAAACCGAGTTCCGGAACTTC
TRBJ1-6	NA	many	TRBV10-3	CAISDPSTGDSPLHF	TGTGCCATCAGTGACCCCAGTACAGGCGATTCACCCCTCCACTTT
TRBJ2-5	NA	NA	TRBV20-1	CSARVALLPQETQYF	TGCAGTGCTAGAGTAGCGCTGTTGCCCCAAGAGACCCAGTACTTC
TRBJ1-1	NA	NA	TRBV2	CASSAWQGNTEAFF	TGTGCCAGCAGTGCTTGGCAGGGAAACACTGAAGCTTTCTTT
TRBJ2-2	TRBD2	NA	TRBV5-5	CASSPSRVLARGEGNTGELFF	TGTGCCAGCAGCCCTTCAAGGGTCCTAGCGAGAGGGGAGGGAAACACCGGGGAGCTGTTTTTT
TRBJ1-2	NA	many	TRBV27	CASSLKADYGYTF	TGTGCCAGCAGTTTAAAAGCGGATTATGGCTACACCTTC
TRBJ1-4	NA	many	TRBV6-1	CASSGGRRDEKLFF	TGTGCCAGCAGTGGGGGCCGGCGGGATGAAAAACTGTTTTTT